The clone carrying this T cell receptor (beta chain) was picked up a small number of times. Its antigen is not known. General study findings and limits: Tumor Treg TCRs overlapped most with tumor naive CD4+ cells.

MiXCR, applied by TCRdb to the 5' RACE reads, yields one record per CDR3 protein. The table has tens of thousands of distinct CDR3 sequences, 28% seen once. The CDR3 has 17 amino acids. The V and J ends lost 0 bases and 2 bases, in that order; junction bases with no gene match: 5. Germline CDR1 and CDR2: LGHDT and YNNKEL (reference sequence). The specimen sequenced was naive CD4+ T cells sorted from blood. As for subset: naive CD4+ T cells, CD4+CD45RA+CD25-. This sequence originates from a female donor with breast cancer. The rearrangement links TRBV3-1 to TRBJ2-5; TRBD2 aligns across 11 bases. CDR3 amino acids: CASSQDLLAGAQETQYF. The CDR3 DNA reads TGTGCCAGCAGCCAAGATTTACTAGCGGGGGCTCAAGAGACCCAGTACTTC.